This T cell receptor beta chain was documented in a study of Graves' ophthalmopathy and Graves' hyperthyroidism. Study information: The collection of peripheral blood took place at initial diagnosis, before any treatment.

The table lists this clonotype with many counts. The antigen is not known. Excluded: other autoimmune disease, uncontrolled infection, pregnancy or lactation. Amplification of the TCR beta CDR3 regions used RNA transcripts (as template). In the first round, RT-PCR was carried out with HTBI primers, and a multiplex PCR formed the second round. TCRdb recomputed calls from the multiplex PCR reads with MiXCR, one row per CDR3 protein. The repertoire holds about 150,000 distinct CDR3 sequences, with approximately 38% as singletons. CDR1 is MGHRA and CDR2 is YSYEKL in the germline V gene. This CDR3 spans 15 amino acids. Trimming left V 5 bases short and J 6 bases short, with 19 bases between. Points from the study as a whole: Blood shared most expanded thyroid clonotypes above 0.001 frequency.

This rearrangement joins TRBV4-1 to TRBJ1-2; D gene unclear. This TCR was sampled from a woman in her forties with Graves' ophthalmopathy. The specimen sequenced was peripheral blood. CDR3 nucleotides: TGCGCCAGCAGCGAGCCTGTAAAGGGCCGCGATGGCTACACCTTC. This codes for CASSEPVKGRDGYTF.